This entry features one T cell receptor (beta chain) sequence. Antigen unknown. This sample is part of a study of cytomegalovirus exposure and HLA in healthy donors. The CDR3 has 14 residues. The V gene end was trimmed by 4 bases and the J gene end by 5 bases; junction bases not matched to a gene: 8. The germline V gene encodes CDR1 SGDLS and CDR2 YYNGEE. The study, taken as a whole, reports: Researchers had no immune exposure information except CMV serostatus available. Likely technical artifact: a cluster of highly shared sequence variants.

With 60 Vbeta and 13 Jbeta primers, the PCR was carried out. Sequencing used immunoSEQ multiplex PCR; TCRdb keeps in-frame clones, though not all of them. The table records some 110,000 clones, over 60% of them present only once. J is TRBJ2-7 and V is TRBV9; 8 bases match TRBD1. This sequence originates from a man aged 18-30 years in good health and CMV-seronegative. Input material: PBMCs. CDR3 sequence (DNA): TGTGCCAGCAGCCCCTCGGACAGGGCCCACGAGCAGTACTTC. Its protein is CASSPSDRAHEQYF. The whole variable domain, filled in from reference TRBV9 and TRBJ2-7, reads DSGVTQTPKHLITATGQRVTLRCSPRSGDLSVYWYQQSLDQGLQFLIQYYNGEERAKGNILERFSAQQFPDLHSELNLSSLELGDSALYFCASSPSDRAHEQYFGPGTRLTVT.